These 13 T cell receptor beta chains share one sample of origin, sequenced in a study of patients and donors after allogeneic stem cell transplantation. TCRdb re-derived calls from the RT-PCR reads in MiXCR, one entry per CDR3 protein. The sample has about a million distinct CDR3 sequences; approximately 18% are singletons. Material: blood, either unsorted or a sorted T cell fraction (not recorded which). The receptors come from a human donor who was either an allogeneic HSCT recipient or a stem cell or donor lymphocyte infusion donor (not recorded which). It is not recorded whose cells these are; they may come from a transplant donor.

This clonotype appeared many times. The chain employs TRBV5-1 and TRBJ2-1; 8 nucleotides match TRBD2. The CDR3 extends over 14 amino acids. CDR1 and CDR2 from the germline V gene are SGHRS and YFSETQ. The V and J ends lost 0 bases and 7 bases, in that order; junction bases with no gene match: 3. The CDR3 spells CASSLGLASNEQFF. The CDR3 DNA reads TGCGCCAGCAGCTTGGGACTAGCGTCTAATGAGCAGTTCTTC. The entire variable domain, with the rest obtained from reference TRBV5-1 and TRBJ2-1, is as follows: KAGVTQTPRYLIKTRGQQVTLSCSPISGHRSVSWYQQTPGQGLQFLFEYFSETQRNKGNFPGRFSGRQFSNSRSEMNVSTLELGDSALYLCASSLGLASNEQFFGPGTRLTVL.

This chain uses TRBV15 with TRBJ2-5, with D possibly matching TRBD1 (6 bases). There are 13 residues in the CDR3. Trimming shortened V by 1 base and J by 5 bases, and 8 bases separated the two germline ends. The germline V gene encodes CDR1 LNHNV and CDR2 YYDKDF (reference sequence). The CDR3 coding sequence is TGTGCCACCAGCAGAGTTAGGGGGGAGACCCAGTACTTC. Amino acid sequence: CATSRVRGETQYF.

The chain has TRBV20-1 and TRBJ2-2; 10 nucleotides line up with TRBD2. CDR3 length: 14 residues. V lost 5 bases and J lost 6; bases outside the gene matches: 6. Germline V CDR1 and CDR2: DFQATT, SNEGSKA (reference sequence). The DNA of the CDR3 is TGCAGTGCTCGGGAGCGGGGGGGCCCCGGGGAGCTGTTTTTT. Its translation: CSARERGGPGELFF.

The rearrangement uses TRBV3-1 and TRBJ1-3; 7 bases line up with TRBD1. Trimming took 6 bases from V and 1 from J; bases not matched to a gene: 3. Germline V CDR1 and CDR2: LGHDT, YNNKEL (reference sequence). The CDR3 totals 14 residues. CDR3 loop: CASSDRASGNTIYF. The CDR3 DNA follows: TGTGCCAGCAGTGACAGGGCTTCTGGAAACACCATATATTTT.

This clonotype was detected only a few times. The V and J genes are TRBV28 and TRBJ2-1, with D perhaps matching TRBD1 (5 bases). From germline, CDR1 is MDHEN and CDR2 SYDVKM. The CDR3 length is 15 residues. V was shortened by 6 bases and J by 6 bases, with 18 bases between the two germline ends. The CDR3 nucleotides read TGTGCCAGCAGGGGGCGTCGCGCAAATGGCAATGAGCAGTTCTTC. This translates into CASRGRRANGNEQFF.

This clonotype has only a few counts. The rearrangement links TRBV9 to TRBJ2-1, with no clear D. The germline CDR1 and CDR2 sequences are SGDLS and YYNGEE. Trimming took 0 bases from V and 7 from J, leaving 14 bases between them. This CDR3 contains 15 residues. CDR3 coding DNA: TGTGCCAGCAGCGTAGCGACCGAGCCGGGTAATGAGCAGTTCTTC. Protein product: CASSVATEPGNEQFF.

The V gene is TRBV7-2, the J gene TRBJ2-2, with TRBD1 identical over 7 bases. This CDR3 region has 15 residues. Germline V gives CDR1 SGHTA, CDR2 FQGNSA. V was clipped by 5 bases and J by 2 bases; unmatched bases: 5. CDR3 in amino acids: CASSMDRINTGELFF. CDR3 bases: TGTGCCAGCAGCATGGACAGGATTAACACCGGGGAGCTGTTTTTT.

This clonotype was counted many times. The chain links TRBV5-1 to TRBJ1-2; D gene uncertain. Germline V gene sequence: CDR1 SGHRS, CDR2 YFSETQ. Trimming pared 0 bases from V and 5 bases from J, leaving 11 bases between. The CDR3 spans 14 residues. As DNA, the CDR3 is TGCGCCAGCAGCTTGGTAGCCAGAGAGTATGGCTACACCTTC. Protein product: CASSLVAREYGYTF. The full variable domain, its missing parts supplied by reference TRBV5-1 and TRBJ1-2, is KAGVTQTPRYLIKTRGQQVTLSCSPISGHRSVSWYQQTPGQGLQFLFEYFSETQRNKGNFPGRFSGRQFSNSRSEMNVSTLELGDSALYLCASSLVAREYGYTFGSGTRLTVV.

The chain employs TRBV6-2 or TRBV6-3 and TRBJ2-7; 7 nucleotides align to TRBD1. Trimming took 8 bases from V and 3 from J; bases not matched to a gene: 10. This CDR3 comprises 14 residues. Germline V gives CDR1 MNHEY, CDR2 SVGEGT. The CDR3 DNA reads as TGTGCCAGCCGTCCGACAGGGCCGCACTACGAGCAGTACTTC. Protein product: CASRPTGPHYEQYF.

The genes are TRBV9 and TRBJ2-7, with D perhaps being TRBD1 or TRBD2 (5 bases each). This CDR3 comprises 13 residues. Between the trimmed V and J ends, which lost 2 bases and 6 bases, there was a span of 12 bases. Germline V gene lookup returns CDR1 SGDLS and CDR2 YYNGEE. The DNA of the CDR3 is TGTGCCAGCAGCGTCCTTGGGGCGGGCGAGCAGTACTTC. This sequence encodes CASSVLGAGEQYF.

This clonotype has at least ten counts. The rearrangement links TRBV12-3 or TRBV12-4 to TRBJ2-5; 9 nucleotides line up with TRBD1. The junction had 7 bases not matched to a gene; V was cut back by 3 bases and J by 5 bases. CDR3 size: 15 residues. CDR3 coding DNA: TGTGCCAGCAGTTTCGGGGACAGGGAAAGCGAGACCCAGTACTTC. Translation gives CASSFGDRESETQYF.

The chain combines TRBV6-1 with TRBJ1-2, with a tentative D call TRBD1 (6 bases). This CDR3 region has 15 residues. Germline CDR1 reads MNHNS; CDR2 reads SASEGT. Trimming removed 8 bases at V and 6 bases at J, with 22 bases between. The CDR3 nucleotides read TGTGCCAGCTCCCCGGGTACAGGGCGAGGGAATGGCTACACCTTC. It specifies CASSPGTGRGNGYTF.

This clonotype was counted a few times. The chain combines TRBV3-1 with TRBJ2-1; no definite D call. The CDR3 covers 12 residues. Germline V gene data show CDR1 as LGHDT and CDR2 as YNNKEL (reference sequence). Trimming removed 6 bases from V and 8 bases from J, with 11 bases in between. CDR3 in DNA: TGTGCCAGCAGTGAGTTAGTAGATGAGCAGTTCTTC. This sequence encodes CASSELVDEQFF.